The source of this T cell receptor (beta chain) is a study of T cells in localized non-small cell lung cancer. Notes on the study in general: Higher blood T cell density went with longer overall survival.

Using immunoSEQ multiplex PCR, the repertoire was profiled, and TCRdb retains in-frame clones only, with some absent. The repertoire holds 45,000 to 60,000 clones, approximately 86% seen once, with 2.5% in the top ten. A word on this clone: Antigen unknown.

Germline CDR1 SEHNR, CDR2 FQNEAQ (reference sequence). This CDR3 is 18 amino acids long. V shed 4 bases, J shed 1 base, and the junction held 11 bases outside the gene matches. This chain links TRBV7-9 with TRBJ2-5, with TRBD2 matching over 11 bases. The receptor was isolated from a man aged 35-69 years with stage II lung adenocarcinoma. This material consisted of PBMCs, taken before any cancer treatment. The DNA for the CDR3 is TGTGCCAGCAGCTCGAGGGCTAGCGGGGGGTCCTTCCAAGAGACCCAGTACTTC. Amino acid sequence: CASSSRASGGSFQETQYF.